These T cell receptor beta chains were read from a single sample in a study of human T cells and chemical hapten exposure. TCRdb called the RACE reads again in MiXCR, with one record for every CDR3 protein. The sample consists of about 120,000 distinct CDR3 sequences, roughly 12% of them appearing once. The input for sequencing was whole blood, taken in connection with sensitization to the hapten diphenylcyclopropenone (DPC). These receptors all come from a woman aged 18-35 years with alopecia areata. Some clones in this sample may be carry-over from other donors' samples. Both conserved end residues are part of each CDR3. D genes are given only for firm matches. Size values are once, few and many counts, or a class for expanded clones, and some rows have none.

j_gene: TRBJ1-2; d_gene: TRBD1; abundance: -; v_gene: TRBV9; CDR3nt: TGTGCCAGCAGGGGACAGTCTCTCGGCTACACCTTC; CDR3aa: CASRGQSLGYTF
j_gene: TRBJ2-5; d_gene: TRBD1; abundance: few; v_gene: TRBV15; CDR3nt: TGTGCCACCAGCGGGGGACCGACAGGGGGCCAGAAGACCCAGTACTTC; CDR3aa: CATSGGPTGGQKTQYF
j_gene: TRBJ1-1; d_gene: -; abundance: few; v_gene: TRBV20-1; CDR3nt: TGCAGTGCTAGAGATCCAGGGACTTTGAACACTGAAGCTTTCTTT; CDR3aa: CSARDPGTLNTEAFF
j_gene: TRBJ2-5; d_gene: TRBD1; abundance: few; v_gene: TRBV12-3/TRBV12-4; CDR3nt: TGTGCCAGCAGTCCGGGGACAGGGGGCCGGGAGACCCAGTACTTC; CDR3aa: CASSPGTGGRETQYF
j_gene: TRBJ2-6; d_gene: TRBD1; abundance: many; v_gene: TRBV28; CDR3nt: TGTGCCAGCAGTTCCCCCGGGACAGGTGTCCTGACTTTC; CDR3aa: CASSSPGTGVLTF
j_gene: TRBJ2-3; d_gene: -; abundance: -; v_gene: TRBV5-4; CDR3nt: TGTGCCAGCAGGATGGACGGGGGGCGCGTCACAGATACGCAGTATTTT; CDR3aa: CASRMDGGRVTDTQYF
j_gene: TRBJ2-6; d_gene: -; abundance: -; v_gene: TRBV3-1; CDR3nt: TGTGCCAGCAGCCAAGATTACTCTGGGGCCAACGTCCTGACTTTC; CDR3aa: CASSQDYSGANVLTF
j_gene: TRBJ1-1; d_gene: -; abundance: few; v_gene: TRBV7-6; CDR3nt: TGTGCCAGCAGCTCCCGTTCGGGGAAGAACACTGAAGCTTTCTTT; CDR3aa: CASSSRSGKNTEAFF
j_gene: TRBJ2-2; d_gene: -; abundance: -; v_gene: TRBV21-1; CDR3nt: TGTGCCAGCAGTAAAACCGGCCCGACAGCCTCGAACACCGGGGAGCTGTTTTTT; CDR3aa: CASSKTGPTASNTGELFF
j_gene: TRBJ2-2; d_gene: TRBD2; abundance: -; v_gene: TRBV6-2/TRBV6-3; CDR3nt: TGTGCCAGCCTAGGGACTAGCAGTCCCGGGGAGCTGTTTTTT; CDR3aa: CASLGTSSPGELFF
j_gene: TRBJ2-1; d_gene: -; abundance: few; v_gene: TRBV28; CDR3nt: TGTGCCAGCAGTTCCATGACCACTAGCTCCTACAATGAGCAGTTCTTC; CDR3aa: CASSSMTTSSYNEQFF
j_gene: TRBJ2-1; d_gene: -; abundance: -; v_gene: TRBV7-9; CDR3nt: TGTGCCAGCAGCTTTGTCGGGTATACCCCCAATGAGCAGTTCTTC; CDR3aa: CASSFVGYTPNEQFF
j_gene: TRBJ1-2; d_gene: -; abundance: many; v_gene: TRBV18; CDR3nt: TGTGCCAGCTCCACCACTTGGGCGTTTGCCAGGGAGGTTAGCTATGGCTACACCTTC; CDR3aa: CASSTTWAFAREVSYGYTF
j_gene: TRBJ1-2; d_gene: -; abundance: many; v_gene: TRBV7-8; CDR3nt: TGTGCCAGCAGTCCCCAGGGGAACTATGGCTACACCTTC; CDR3aa: CASSPQGNYGYTF
j_gene: TRBJ1-3; d_gene: -; abundance: -; v_gene: TRBV7-2; CDR3nt: TGTGCCAGCAGCTTGGACAGTAACTCTGGAAACACCATATATTTT; CDR3aa: CASSLDSNSGNTIYF
j_gene: TRBJ2-7; d_gene: -; abundance: -; v_gene: TRBV10-3; CDR3nt: TGTGCCATCAGTGAGATGGGTAACGAGCAGTACTTC; CDR3aa: CAISEMGNEQYF
j_gene: TRBJ2-1; d_gene: TRBD2; abundance: few; v_gene: TRBV11-2; CDR3nt: TGTGCCAGCAGCTTAGATCATGCTAGCGGGGGGGCCTCCTACAATGAGCAGTTCTTC; CDR3aa: CASSLDHASGGASYNEQFF